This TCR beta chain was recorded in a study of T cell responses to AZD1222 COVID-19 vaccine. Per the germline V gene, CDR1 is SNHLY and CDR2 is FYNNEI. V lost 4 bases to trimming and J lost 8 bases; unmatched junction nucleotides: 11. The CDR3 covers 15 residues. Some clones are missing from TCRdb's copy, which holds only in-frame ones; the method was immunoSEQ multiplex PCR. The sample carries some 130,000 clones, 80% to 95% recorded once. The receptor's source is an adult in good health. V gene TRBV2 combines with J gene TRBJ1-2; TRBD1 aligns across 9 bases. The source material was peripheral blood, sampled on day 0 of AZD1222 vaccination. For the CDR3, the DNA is TGTGCCAGCAGTGTTCTACAGGGGGCGCCTGGGGGCTACACCTTC. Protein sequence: CASSVLQGAPGGYTF.